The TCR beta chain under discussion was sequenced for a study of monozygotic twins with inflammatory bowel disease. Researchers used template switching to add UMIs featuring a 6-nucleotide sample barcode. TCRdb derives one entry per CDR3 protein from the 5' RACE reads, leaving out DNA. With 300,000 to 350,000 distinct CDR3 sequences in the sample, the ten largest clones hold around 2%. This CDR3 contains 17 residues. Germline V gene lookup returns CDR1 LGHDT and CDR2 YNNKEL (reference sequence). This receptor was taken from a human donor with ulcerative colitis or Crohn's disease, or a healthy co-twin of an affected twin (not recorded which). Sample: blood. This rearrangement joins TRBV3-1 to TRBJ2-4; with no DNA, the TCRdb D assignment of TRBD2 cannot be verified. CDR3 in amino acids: CASSYRTSSVAKNIQYF.